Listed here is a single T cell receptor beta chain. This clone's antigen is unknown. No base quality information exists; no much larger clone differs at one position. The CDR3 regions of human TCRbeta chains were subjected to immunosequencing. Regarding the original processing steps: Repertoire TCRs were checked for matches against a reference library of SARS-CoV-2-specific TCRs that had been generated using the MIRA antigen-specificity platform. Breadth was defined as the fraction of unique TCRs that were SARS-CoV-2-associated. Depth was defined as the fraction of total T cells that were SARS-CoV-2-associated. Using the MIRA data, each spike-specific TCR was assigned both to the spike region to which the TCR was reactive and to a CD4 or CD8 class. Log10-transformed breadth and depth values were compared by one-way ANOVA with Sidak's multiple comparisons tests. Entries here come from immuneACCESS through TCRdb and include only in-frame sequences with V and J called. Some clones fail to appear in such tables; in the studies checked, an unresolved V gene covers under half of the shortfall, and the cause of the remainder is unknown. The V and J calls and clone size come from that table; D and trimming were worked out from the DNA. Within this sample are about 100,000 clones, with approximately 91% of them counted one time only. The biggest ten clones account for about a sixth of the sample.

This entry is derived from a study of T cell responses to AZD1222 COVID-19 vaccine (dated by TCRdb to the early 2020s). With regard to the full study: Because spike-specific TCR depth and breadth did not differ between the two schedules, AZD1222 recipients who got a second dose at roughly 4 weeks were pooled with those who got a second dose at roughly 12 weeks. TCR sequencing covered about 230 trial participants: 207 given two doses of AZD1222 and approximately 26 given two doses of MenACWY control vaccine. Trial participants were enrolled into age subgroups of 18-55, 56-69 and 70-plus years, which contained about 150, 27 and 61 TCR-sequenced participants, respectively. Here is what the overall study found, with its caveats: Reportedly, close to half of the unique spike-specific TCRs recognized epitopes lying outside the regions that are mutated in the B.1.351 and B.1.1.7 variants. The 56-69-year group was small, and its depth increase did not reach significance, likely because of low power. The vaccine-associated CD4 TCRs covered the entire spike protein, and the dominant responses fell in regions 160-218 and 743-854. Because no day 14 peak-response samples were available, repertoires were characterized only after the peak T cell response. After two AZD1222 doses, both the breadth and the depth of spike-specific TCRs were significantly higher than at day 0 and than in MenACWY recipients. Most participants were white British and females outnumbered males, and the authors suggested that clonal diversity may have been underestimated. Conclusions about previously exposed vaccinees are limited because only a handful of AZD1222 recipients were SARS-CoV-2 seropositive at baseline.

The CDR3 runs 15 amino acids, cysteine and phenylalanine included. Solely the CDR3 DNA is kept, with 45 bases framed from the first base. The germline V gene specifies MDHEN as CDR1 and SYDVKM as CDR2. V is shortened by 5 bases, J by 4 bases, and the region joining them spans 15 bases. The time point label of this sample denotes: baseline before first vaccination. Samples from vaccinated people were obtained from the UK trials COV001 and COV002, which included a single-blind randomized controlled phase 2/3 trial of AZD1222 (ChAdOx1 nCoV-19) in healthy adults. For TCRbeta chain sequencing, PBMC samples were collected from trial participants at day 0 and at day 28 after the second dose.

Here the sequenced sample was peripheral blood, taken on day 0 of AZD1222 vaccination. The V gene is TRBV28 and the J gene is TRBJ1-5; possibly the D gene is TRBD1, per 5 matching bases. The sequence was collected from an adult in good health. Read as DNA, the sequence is TGTGCCAGCAGTCCCGAGGGGAAGACGAATCAGCCCCAGCATTTT. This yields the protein CASSPEGKTNQPQHF.